Presented here are 25 T cell receptor beta chains from one specimen sequenced in a study of cytomegalovirus exposure and HLA in healthy donors. 60 Vbeta and 13 Jbeta primers were used in PCR. This table comes from immunoSEQ multiplex PCR, and its TCRdb copy is limited to in-frame clones, with some not included. The repertoire holds fewer than 200,000 clones, with roughly 86% as singletons. Sequencing input: PBMCs. These receptors all come from a man in his forties in good health and CMV-seropositive.

The CDR3 sequence is CAIHAGQGTHEQFF. The CDR3 DNA sequence: TGTGCCATCCACGCGGGACAGGGTACCCATGAGCAGTTCTTC. The chain recombines TRBV10-3 with TRBJ2-1; 9 bases fit TRBD1. The CDR3 runs to 14 residues. Trimming at V came to 8 bases and at J to 8 bases, leaving 10 bases not matched to a gene. Germline V gene lookup returns CDR1 ENHRY and CDR2 SYGVKD.

The CDR3 spells CASSLGDRASLAKNIQYF. CDR3 DNA: TGTGCCAGCAGCTTAGGGGACAGAGCCTCTCTAGCCAAAAACATTCAGTACTTC. The genes are TRBV7-9 and TRBJ2-4, with 7 bases identical to TRBD1. Germline values: CDR1 SEHNR, CDR2 FQNEAQ (reference sequence). The trim removed 1 base at V and 0 bases at J, leaving 9 bases unmatched. The CDR3 spans 18 residues.

The chain couples TRBV6-5 to TRBJ1-4, with D uncertain. Trimming left V 3 bases short and J 7 bases short, with 9 bases between. This CDR3 is 13 amino acids long. The germline gives CDR1 MNHEY, CDR2 SVGAGI. CDR3 sequence: CASSYRGGEKLFF. The CDR3 DNA reads as TGTGCCAGCAGTTATCGGGGAGGTGAAAAACTGTTTTTT.

The chain employs TRBV6-4 and TRBJ1-3; D not resolved. Germline V gene sequence: CDR1 MRHNA, CDR2 SNTAGT. This CDR3 is built from 19 residues. Trimming removed 0 bases at V and 0 bases at J, with 18 bases between. The CDR3 protein is CASSDSSGRQANSGNTIYF. The CDR3 nucleotides are TGTGCCAGCAGTGACTCGAGCGGAAGGCAGGCTAACTCTGGAAACACCATATATTTT.

Points on this clone: Germline is not matched at one junction end, which may reflect a read error. The chain recombines TRBV4-1 with TRBJ2-7; 8 bases are shared with TRBD1. Germline V CDR1 and CDR2: MGHRA, YSYEKL. This CDR3 contains 14 residues. The CDR3 spells CASSSGTGPYEQYF. Here the CDR3 DNA reads TGTGCCAGCAGTTCCGGGACAGGACCCTACGAGCAGTACTTC.

CDR3 sequence: CASSLDSEGSPLHF. The DNA of the CDR3 is TGTGCCAGCAGCTTAGATTCGGAGGGTTCACCCCTCCACTTT. The chain joins TRBV7-7 to TRBJ1-6; no reliable D call. Germline-derived CDR1 and CDR2 are SSHAT and FNYEAQ (reference sequence). The CDR3 length is 14 residues. V was clipped by 1 base and J by 9 bases, with 10 bases between them.

This sequence joins TRBV25-1 and TRBJ1-4; D is possibly TRBD1 (5 bases). With 11 bases removed from V and 6 bases from J, the gap between germline ends came to 19 bases. CDR1 and CDR2 (germline): MGHDK, SYGVNS. CDR3 size: 14 residues. CDR3 protein: CAAGLRGTDEKLFF. CDR3 in DNA: TGTGCCGCAGGACTGCGGGGGACGGATGAAAAACTGTTTTTT. The full variable domain, rest sourced from reference TRBV25-1 and TRBJ1-4, is EADIYQTPRYLVIGTGKKITLECSQTMGHDKMYWYQQDPGMELHLIHYSYGVNSTEKGDLSSESTVSRIRTEHFPLTLESARPSHTSQYLCAAGLRGTDEKLFFGSGTQLSVL.

DNA of the CDR3: TGTGCCAGCAGTTACGGTCCCGGGACAGGTCGGCCCCAGCATTTT. This translates into CASSYGPGTGRPQHF. The chain has TRBV6-5 and TRBJ1-5, with TRBD1 identical over 8 bases. V lost 2 bases and J lost 9; bases outside the gene matches: 9. Germline V CDR1 and CDR2: MNHEY, SVGAGI. The CDR3 sequence is 15 residues long.

The chain carries TRBV15 and TRBJ2-7; D perhaps matches TRBD1 (6 bases). Germline lookup yields CDR1 LNHNV and CDR2 YYDKDF (reference sequence). The CDR3 spans 12 residues. With 6 bases removed from V and 2 bases from J, the gap between germline ends came to 8 bases. CDR3 region: CATSEGAYEQYF. The CDR3 DNA follows: TGTGCCACCAGTGAGGGGGCCTACGAGCAGTACTTC.

V and J are TRBV27 and TRBJ1-2; a possible D gene is TRBD1 (5 bases). Trimming left V 5 bases short and J 0 bases short, with 19 bases between. The CDR3 length is 17 residues. CDR1 and CDR2 from the germline V gene are MNHEY and SMNVEV (reference sequence). The CDR3 DNA follows: TGTGCCAGCAGTCCAATGGGGGGAGGCTCAGCTAACTATGGCTACACCTTC. As protein: CASSPMGGGSANYGYTF.

This clone was counted a single time. This chain uses TRBV5-4 with TRBJ2-3; 8 nucleotides agree with TRBD1. The length of the CDR3 is 16 residues. The germline gives CDR1 SGHNT, CDR2 YYREEE (reference sequence). The junction had 13 bases not matched to a gene; V was cut back by 4 bases and J by 6 bases. The DNA for the CDR3 is TGTGCCAGCAGCCAGTGGGAACAGGGGGGAGTGGATACGCAGTATTTT. As protein: CASSQWEQGGVDTQYF.

CDR3 DNA: TGTGCCAGCAGCTTGGACAGGGGGCCAAGTACCTTC. Translating gives CASSLDRGPSTF. J is TRBJ1-2 and V is TRBV5-4; 9 nucleotides match TRBD1. From germline, CDR1 is SGHNT and CDR2 YYREEE (reference sequence). V dropped 0 bases and J dropped 14; count of bases not matched to a gene: 5. This CDR3 contains 12 residues.

This chain links TRBV5-1 with TRBJ2-1; D not certain. This CDR3 spans 13 amino acids. Trimming cost V 2 bases and J 8 bases, with 11 bases left between them. Germline V gene sequence: CDR1 SGHRS, CDR2 YFSETQ. CDR3: CASSFTPEDEQFF. CDR3 nucleotides: TGCGCCAGCAGCTTTACCCCCGAGGATGAGCAGTTCTTC.

The chain has TRBV6-6 and TRBJ2-1, with 10 bases matching TRBD2. From germline, CDR1 is MNHNY and CDR2 SVGAGI (reference sequence). Unmatched junction bases numbered 3, after V lost 6 bases and J lost 1 base. CDR3 length: 15 residues. The CDR3 DNA sequence: TGTGCCAGCAGACCGGGACTAGCGTCCTACAATGAGCAGTTCTTC. It encodes CASRPGLASYNEQFF.

The sample holds one count of this clone. The chain couples TRBV6-6 to TRBJ1-2; 10 positions match TRBD1. This CDR3 has 15 residues. Germline V gene data show CDR1 as MNHNY and CDR2 as SVGAGI (reference sequence). The trim removed 10 bases at V and 2 bases at J, leaving 10 bases unmatched. CDR3 protein: CAIRSGQGGNYGYTF. The CDR3 nucleotides are TGTGCCATCCGGTCCGGACAGGGGGGGAACTATGGCTACACCTTC.

V gene TRBV19 combines with J gene TRBJ2-4, with TRBD1 matching 8 bases. With 6 bases clipped from V and 0 bases from J, the junction kept 7 bases outside the gene matches. The CDR3 spans 16 residues. Germline CDR1 LNHDA, CDR2 SQIVND (reference sequence). For the CDR3, the DNA is TGTGCCAGTAGCTCGACAGGGGACCTAGCCAAAAACATTCAGTACTTC. It encodes CASSSTGDLAKNIQYF.

The chain recombines TRBV11-2 with TRBJ1-1; maybe TRBD1 (6 bases). V was shortened by 5 bases and J by 3 bases, with 10 bases between the two germline ends. The CDR3 is 13 amino acids. The germline V gene encodes CDR1 SGHAT and CDR2 FQNNGV. The CDR3 reads CASSPGQYTEAFF. In DNA form, the CDR3 reads TGTGCCAGCAGCCCGGGACAATACACTGAAGCTTTCTTT. Looking up the rest from reference TRBV11-2 and TRBJ1-1 gives the full variable domain: EAGVAQSPRYKIIEKRQSVAFWCNPISGHATLYWYQQILGQGPKLLIQFQNNGVVDDSQLPKDRFSAERLKGVDSTLKIQPAKLEDSAVYLCASSPGQYTEAFFGQGTRLTVV.

This CDR3 reads CASSETGWVSGNTIYF. The CDR3 nucleotides read TGCGCCAGCAGTGAAACAGGGTGGGTCTCTGGAAACACCATATATTTT. The chain joins TRBV10-2 to TRBJ1-3; weak D call: TRBD1 (6 bases). This CDR3 comprises 16 residues. Between the trimmed V and J ends, which lost 3 bases and 0 bases, there was a span of 12 bases. CDR1 and CDR2 from the germline V gene are WSHSY and SAAADI.

V is TRBV7-3 and J is TRBJ1-5; D gene ambiguous. Germline V gene lookup returns CDR1 SGHTA and CDR2 FQGTGA. Trimming shortened V by 5 bases and J by 1 base, and 24 bases separated the two germline ends. The CDR3 runs to 19 residues. The CDR3 spells CASSAEWEDLGVSNQPQHF. DNA for the CDR3: TGTGCCAGCAGCGCTGAATGGGAGGATTTGGGAGTCAGCAATCAGCCCCAGCATTTT.

This clone was seen just once. The chain carries TRBV7-9 and TRBJ1-1; 8 bases fit TRBD1. Germline CDR1 SEHNR, CDR2 FQNEAQ (reference sequence). The CDR3 sequence is 16 residues long. With 5 bases clipped from V and 2 bases from J, the junction kept 10 bases outside the gene matches. CDR3 nucleotide sequence: TGTGCCAGCAGCCATCTCCGGGACAGGCTCAACACTGAAGCTTTCTTT. Its translation: CASSHLRDRLNTEAFF.

The chain combines TRBV4-1 with TRBJ2-1; 14 bases map to TRBD2. From germline, CDR1 is MGHRA and CDR2 YSYEKL. V was pared by 4 bases and J by 8 bases, with 7 bases of the junction left unmatched. This CDR3 has 16 amino acids. The CDR3 spells CASSRPGTSGSYEQFF. The DNA for the CDR3 is TGCGCCAGCAGCCGCCCGGGGACTAGCGGGAGCTATGAGCAGTTCTTC.

CDR3 sequence: CASSLAPNEKLFF. The CDR3 DNA follows: TGCGCCAGCAGCTTGGCTCCTAATGAAAAACTGTTTTTT. V and J are TRBV5-1 and TRBJ1-4; D unclear. The CDR3 is 13 residues long. Germline loops: CDR1 SGHRS, CDR2 YFSETQ. Trimming cost V 0 bases and J 3 bases, with 3 bases left between them.

V gene TRBV21-1 combines with J gene TRBJ2-5; the DNA was not compared with TRBD1, the D call given in the table. TRBV21-1 is a pseudogene locus. The CDR3 sequence is 17 residues long. This CDR3 is CASSSKKNGQGQETQYF. CDR3 nucleotides: TGTGCCAGCAGTAGCAAAAAAAACGGACAGGGTCAAGAGACCCAGTACTTC.

The chain joins TRBV5-4 to TRBJ2-7; 8 bases match TRBD1. This CDR3 is built from 16 residues. J was trimmed by 0 bases and V by 4 bases; bases with no gene match: 9. The germline V gene encodes CDR1 SGHNT and CDR2 YYREEE (reference sequence). CDR3 region: CASSTSYGQGSYEQYF. Written as DNA, the CDR3 is TGTGCCAGCAGCACATCCTACGGACAGGGCTCCTACGAGCAGTACTTC.

The sample holds a few counts of this clone. V gene TRBV5-1 combines with J gene TRBJ1-4; no clear D gene. The V and J ends lost 5 bases and 3 bases respectively, with 11 bases between them. The CDR3 extends over 14 amino acids. The germline gives CDR1 SGHRS, CDR2 YFSETQ. In DNA form, the CDR3 reads TGCGCCAGCAGTTCTGGGGAGGCTAATGAAAAACTGTTTTTT. Translated, it gives CASSSGEANEKLFF.